A selection of T cell receptor beta chains follows, all from one sample in a study of regulatory T cells in long-lasting Graves disease. One entry per CDR3 protein results from TCRdb running MiXCR on the multiplex PCR reads. The sample has approximately 350,000 distinct CDR3 sequences; less than 30% are singletons. The material sequenced was peripheral blood mononuclear cells (PBMCs), taken when the disease was refractory, from a patient treated with antithyroid drugs. The receptors stem from a woman between 40 and 50 years old with Graves disease. CDR3s include the opening cysteine and the closing phenylalanine or tryptophan. The order of the fields is CDR3 protein, V gene, J gene.

cdr3_aa: CASSLDRGPIYGYTF
v_call: TRBV5-1
j_call: TRBJ1-2

cdr3_aa: CATSRDLGARDGYTF
v_call: TRBV15
j_call: TRBJ1-2

cdr3_aa: CASSPRLAGEQYF
v_call: TRBV19
j_call: TRBJ2-7

cdr3_aa: CASSRSGQGYEQYF
v_call: TRBV3-1
j_call: TRBJ2-7

cdr3_aa: CATSREGVLNTEAFF
v_call: TRBV15
j_call: TRBJ1-1

cdr3_aa: CASSDSTLFGTSHYGYTF
v_call: TRBV6-1
j_call: TRBJ1-2

cdr3_aa: CASLQGGKYNSPLHF
v_call: TRBV2
j_call: TRBJ1-6

cdr3_aa: CASSLLAGVPGELFF
v_call: TRBV27
j_call: TRBJ2-2

cdr3_aa: CASSYGRGTNEKLFF
v_call: TRBV6-5
j_call: TRBJ1-4

cdr3_aa: CASSQGGSGELFF
v_call: TRBV3-1
j_call: TRBJ2-2

cdr3_aa: CASSPPVLYEQYF
v_call: TRBV28
j_call: TRBJ2-7

cdr3_aa: CASSLGGVPGELFF
v_call: TRBV27
j_call: TRBJ2-2

cdr3_aa: CASSEGLAAYNEQFF
v_call: TRBV6-1
j_call: TRBJ2-1

cdr3_aa: CASSVASGKETQYF
v_call: TRBV9
j_call: TRBJ2-5

cdr3_aa: CSARKLGFYGYTF
v_call: TRBV20-1
j_call: TRBJ1-2

cdr3_aa: CASSLALDYNEQFF
v_call: TRBV12-3/TRBV12-4
j_call: TRBJ2-1

cdr3_aa: CASSPRGATETQYF
v_call: TRBV7-2
j_call: TRBJ2-5

cdr3_aa: CVSSQGPAGTHETQYF
v_call: TRBV14
j_call: TRBJ2-5

cdr3_aa: CASSQGKGWANVLTF
v_call: TRBV14
j_call: TRBJ2-6

cdr3_aa: CASRGITEDSPLHF
v_call: TRBV6-1
j_call: TRBJ1-6

cdr3_aa: CASSLFGGYEQYF
v_call: TRBV18
j_call: TRBJ2-7

cdr3_aa: CASRQTSTYEQYF
v_call: TRBV6-1
j_call: TRBJ2-7

cdr3_aa: CASSFRDRGPQHF
v_call: TRBV27
j_call: TRBJ1-5

cdr3_aa: CASSLPRSGNSPLHF
v_call: TRBV7-2
j_call: TRBJ1-6

cdr3_aa: CATAPSRRTDTQYF
v_call: TRBV12-3/TRBV12-4
j_call: TRBJ2-3

cdr3_aa: CATTIVLNQPQHF
v_call: TRBV28
j_call: TRBJ1-5

cdr3_aa: CASSRAGTDGELFF
v_call: TRBV6-1
j_call: TRBJ2-2

cdr3_aa: CASREMMGTDTQYF
v_call: TRBV12-3/TRBV12-4
j_call: TRBJ2-3

cdr3_aa: CASSCGLAGGLEQFF
v_call: TRBV7-9
j_call: TRBJ2-1

cdr3_aa: CASSLARLAGGARELFF
v_call: TRBV7-2
j_call: TRBJ2-2

cdr3_aa: CASSFGDRRGFEAFF
v_call: TRBV5-6
j_call: TRBJ1-1

cdr3_aa: CASSLDWWGYPEGTGELFF
v_call: TRBV7-9
j_call: TRBJ2-2

cdr3_aa: CSARKNTEAFF
v_call: TRBV20-1
j_call: TRBJ1-1

cdr3_aa: CSASSVAGRETQYF
v_call: TRBV20-1
j_call: TRBJ2-5

cdr3_aa: CASSYGDRGEAFF
v_call: TRBV6-5
j_call: TRBJ1-1

cdr3_aa: CASTISLTGELFF
v_call: TRBV9
j_call: TRBJ2-2

cdr3_aa: CASSVLGGGELFF
v_call: TRBV5-5
j_call: TRBJ2-2

cdr3_aa: CASSDGQVDSPLHF
v_call: TRBV6-4
j_call: TRBJ1-6

cdr3_aa: CASSPNPLAGKYEQYF
v_call: TRBV11-2
j_call: TRBJ2-7

cdr3_aa: CASSTANEQFF
v_call: TRBV28
j_call: TRBJ2-1

cdr3_aa: CAIRNHLEGRYEQYF
v_call: TRBV10-3
j_call: TRBJ2-7

cdr3_aa: CSVGGVIDTEAFF
v_call: TRBV29-1
j_call: TRBJ1-1

cdr3_aa: CASSLRARLVEKLFF
v_call: TRBV18
j_call: TRBJ1-4

cdr3_aa: CASSSATGSYEQYF
v_call: TRBV27
j_call: TRBJ2-7

cdr3_aa: CASSLLTQKAYEQYF
v_call: TRBV28
j_call: TRBJ2-7

cdr3_aa: CASSQPSQLEQYF
v_call: TRBV4-1
j_call: TRBJ2-7

cdr3_aa: CASSLAEGSNEKLFF
v_call: TRBV7-9
j_call: TRBJ1-4

cdr3_aa: CASSETGLAGTDTQYF
v_call: TRBV2
j_call: TRBJ2-3

cdr3_aa: CASSELAMETQYF
v_call: TRBV10-2
j_call: TRBJ2-5

cdr3_aa: CASNQQGALGETQYF
v_call: TRBV2
j_call: TRBJ2-5